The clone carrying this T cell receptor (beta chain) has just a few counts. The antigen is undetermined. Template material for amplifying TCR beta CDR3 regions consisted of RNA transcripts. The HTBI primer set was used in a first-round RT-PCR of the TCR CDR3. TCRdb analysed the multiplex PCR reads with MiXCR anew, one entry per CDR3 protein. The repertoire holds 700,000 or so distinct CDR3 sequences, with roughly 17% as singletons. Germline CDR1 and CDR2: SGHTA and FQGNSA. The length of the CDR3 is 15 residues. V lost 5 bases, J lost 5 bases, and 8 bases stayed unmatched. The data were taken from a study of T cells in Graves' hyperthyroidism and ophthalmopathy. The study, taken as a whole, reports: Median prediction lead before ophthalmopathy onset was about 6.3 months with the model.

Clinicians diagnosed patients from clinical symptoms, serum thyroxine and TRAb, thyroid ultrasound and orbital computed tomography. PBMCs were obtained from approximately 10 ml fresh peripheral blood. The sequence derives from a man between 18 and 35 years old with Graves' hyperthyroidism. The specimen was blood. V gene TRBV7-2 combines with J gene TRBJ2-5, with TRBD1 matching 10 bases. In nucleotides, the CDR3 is TGTGCCAGCAGCCATAGGGCGGGACAGGGGGAGACCCAGTACTTC. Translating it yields CASSHRAGQGETQYF.